These 16 T cell receptor beta chains came from one sample sequenced in a study of shared clonotypes between healthy human individuals. TCRdb keeps only in-frame clones here, not all; method: immunoSEQ multiplex PCR. The sample contains 2 million to 3 million clones, roughly 93% of which appear only once. Sequencing input: naive CD4+ T cells from PBMCs. Subset noted: CD45RA+ positively selected. The receptors here all came from a man between 18 and 35 years old in good health. Some clones in this sample may be carry-over from other donors' samples.

In regard to this clone: The sample contains more than one DNA sequence encoding this CDR3. The chain uses TRBV5-1 and TRBJ2-7; 8 nucleotides align to TRBD2. From germline, CDR1 is SGHRS and CDR2 YFSETQ. The V and J ends lost 0 bases and 1 base, in that order; junction bases with no gene match: 3. The CDR3 is 15 amino acids. CDR3 region: CASSLAVAGSYEQYF. The CDR3 region has the DNA TGCGCCAGCAGCTTGGCGGTAGCGGGGTCCTACGAGCAGTACTTC.

V and J are TRBV29-1 and TRBJ2-1, with 10 bases identical to TRBD2. The V and J ends lost 4 bases and 7 bases, in that order; junction bases with no gene match: 7. Germline V gene data show CDR1 as SQVTM and CDR2 as ANQGSEA. The CDR3 loop spans 14 amino acids. The CDR3 region is CSVVLAGGLNEQFF. The CDR3 coding sequence is TGCAGCGTTGTGTTAGCGGGAGGCTTAAATGAGCAGTTCTTC.

V is TRBV6-1 and J is TRBJ1-5, with D possibly being TRBD1 (6 bases). The germline CDR1 and CDR2 sequences are MNHNS and SASEGT. CDR3 length equals 15 residues. Trimming removed 0 bases at V and 7 bases at J, with 13 bases between. CDR3 sequence reads: CASSEARGLGQPQHF. The CDR3 coding sequence is TGTGCCAGCAGTGAAGCGCGGGGGCTCGGGCAGCCCCAGCATTTT.

J is TRBJ1-1 and V is TRBV7-9, with 10 bases lining up with TRBD1. The germline V gene encodes CDR1 SEHNR and CDR2 FQNEAQ (reference sequence). This CDR3 has 12 residues. With 5 bases clipped from V and 11 bases from J, the junction kept 5 bases outside the gene matches. CDR3 coding DNA: TGTGCCAGCAGCCGACAGGGGGCGGCGGCTTTCTTT. It is translated as CASSRQGAAAFF. The variable domain in full, completed from reference TRBV7-9 and TRBJ1-1, reads DTGVSQNPRHKITKRGQNVTFRCDPISEHNRLYWYRQTLGQGPEFLTYFQNEAQLEKSRLLSDRFSAERPKGSFSTLEIQRTEQGDSAMYLCASSRQGAAAFFGQGTRLTVV.

The rearrangement uses TRBV9 and TRBJ1-4; no clear D. The germline gives CDR1 SGDLS, CDR2 YYNGEE. The CDR3 is 13 amino acids. Trimming left V 3 bases short and J 5 bases short, with 8 bases between. CDR3 residues: CASSDQLNEKLFF. Written as DNA, the CDR3 is TGTGCCAGCAGCGATCAATTGAATGAAAAACTGTTTTTT.

The chain links TRBV6-1 to TRBJ2-5, with 8 bases identical to TRBD2. Germline trimming cut 6 bases from V and 10 bases from J; bases unmatched to any gene: 13. There are 14 residues in the CDR3. Germline V CDR1 and CDR2: MNHNS, SASEGT. The CDR3 here is CASRKGGPGGDQYF. For the CDR3, the DNA is TGTGCCAGCAGAAAGGGCGGCCCGGGGGGGGACCAGTACTTC.

The chain combines TRBV15 with TRBJ1-2; 8 bases line up with TRBD1. This CDR3 has 15 amino acids. Germline V gene sequence: CDR1 LNHNV, CDR2 YYDKDF (reference sequence). The V gene end was trimmed by 0 bases and the J gene end by 8 bases; junction bases not matched to a gene: 8. CDR3 sequence (DNA): TGTGCCACCAGCAGAGATTTCGCAGGGGGCGACGGCTACACCTTC. Protein sequence: CATSRDFAGGDGYTF.

The chain has TRBV9 and TRBJ2-7; TRBD1 might be the D (5 bases). Germline V gives CDR1 SGDLS, CDR2 YYNGEE. CDR3 length equals 14 residues. V was cut by 0 bases and J by 3 bases, with 10 bases left in between. CDR3 nucleotides: TGTGCCAGCAGCGTAGACCCCCAGGGCTACGAGCAGTACTTC. This gives the protein CASSVDPQGYEQYF.

V and J are TRBV25-1 and TRBJ2-5; 10 bases map to TRBD2. V trimming: 2 bases; J trimming: 3 bases; junction bases outside the gene matches: 3. CDR3 length equals 15 residues. Germline CDR1 is MGHDK and CDR2 is SYGVNS. CDR3 coding DNA: TGTGCCAGCAGTGAACCCAGCGGGAGGGAAGAGACCCAGTACTTC. This translates into CASSEPSGREETQYF.

The rearrangement links TRBV6-5 to TRBJ1-1; D possibly corresponds to TRBD1 (6 bases). Germline V gene data show CDR1 as MNHEY and CDR2 as SVGAGI. Trimming removed 5 bases at V and 11 bases at J, with 12 bases between. The CDR3 is made up of 11 amino acids. This chain's CDR3 is CASSTQGLAFF. CDR3 nucleotide sequence: TGTGCCAGCAGTACACAGGGACTGGCTTTCTTT.

The genes are TRBV2 and TRBJ2-6, with D perhaps being TRBD1 or TRBD2 (5 bases each). CDR1 is SNHLY and CDR2 is FYNNEI in the germline V gene. With 4 bases removed from V and 0 bases from J, the gap between germline ends came to 7 bases. The CDR3 sequence is 15 residues long. The CDR3 region is CASSGGNSGANVLTF. CDR3 nucleotide sequence: TGTGCCAGCAGTGGGGGGAACTCTGGGGCCAACGTCCTGACTTTC.

The chain uses TRBV5-6 and TRBJ2-5; TRBD1 matches at 8 bases. V lost 4 bases, J lost 3 bases, and 14 bases stayed unmatched. The CDR3 consists of 17 residues. Germline CDR1 is SGHDT and CDR2 is YYEEEE. The CDR3 DNA is TGTGCCAGCAGCCTCGACGACTGGACAGGGAGAAAAGAGACCCAGTACTTC. It codes for CASSLDDWTGRKETQYF.

The gene calls are TRBV7-9 and TRBJ1-4, with no clear D. The CDR3 consists of 15 residues. Germline V gives CDR1 SEHNR, CDR2 FQNEAQ (reference sequence). Between the trimmed V and J ends, which lost 5 bases and 0 bases, there was a span of 10 bases. The DNA for the CDR3 is TGTGCCAGCAGCCGGTGGGAGTCAACTAATGAAAAACTGTTTTTT. This encodes CASSRWESTNEKLFF.

The rearrangement joins TRBV28 to TRBJ2-1, with 11 bases identical to TRBD2. The CDR3 is 18 amino acids. Losses at the gene ends were 5 bases for V and 5 bases for J; bases not matched to a gene: 14. In germline, CDR1 is MDHEN, CDR2 SYDVKM. The CDR3 nucleotides are TGTGCCAGCAGTCTCTTAGCGGGAGGGCGGGGTTTTCACAATGAGCAGTTCTTC. Amino acid sequence: CASSLLAGGRGFHNEQFF.

Only one count was recorded for this clone. This chain joins TRBV11-1 and TRBJ2-7; D is perhaps TRBD2 (6 bases). The V and J ends lost 1 base and 1 base respectively, with 11 bases between them. CDR3 length: 15 amino acids. Germline CDR1 SGHAT, CDR2 FQDESV (reference sequence). CDR3 sequence: CASSLVASESYEQYF. CDR3 bases: TGTGCCAGCAGCTTAGTGGCTAGCGAGTCCTACGAGCAGTACTTC.

V gene TRBV28 combines with J gene TRBJ1-5; a weak D match, TRBD1 (5 bases). The CDR3 is 16 amino acids. V lost 6 bases and J lost 1, with 16 bases in between. Germline V CDR1 and CDR2: MDHEN, SYDVKM. The CDR3, as DNA: TGTGCCAGCAGCCCTACCGGGGCCGGAAGCAATCAGCCCCAGCATTTT. Its protein product is CASSPTGAGSNQPQHF. The full variable domain, completed using reference TRBV28 and TRBJ1-5, is DVKVTQSSRYLVKRTGEKVFLECVQDMDHENMFWYRQDPGLGLRLIYFSYDVKMKEKGDIPEGYSVSREKKERFSLILESASTNQTSMYLCASSPTGAGSNQPQHFGDGTRLSIL.